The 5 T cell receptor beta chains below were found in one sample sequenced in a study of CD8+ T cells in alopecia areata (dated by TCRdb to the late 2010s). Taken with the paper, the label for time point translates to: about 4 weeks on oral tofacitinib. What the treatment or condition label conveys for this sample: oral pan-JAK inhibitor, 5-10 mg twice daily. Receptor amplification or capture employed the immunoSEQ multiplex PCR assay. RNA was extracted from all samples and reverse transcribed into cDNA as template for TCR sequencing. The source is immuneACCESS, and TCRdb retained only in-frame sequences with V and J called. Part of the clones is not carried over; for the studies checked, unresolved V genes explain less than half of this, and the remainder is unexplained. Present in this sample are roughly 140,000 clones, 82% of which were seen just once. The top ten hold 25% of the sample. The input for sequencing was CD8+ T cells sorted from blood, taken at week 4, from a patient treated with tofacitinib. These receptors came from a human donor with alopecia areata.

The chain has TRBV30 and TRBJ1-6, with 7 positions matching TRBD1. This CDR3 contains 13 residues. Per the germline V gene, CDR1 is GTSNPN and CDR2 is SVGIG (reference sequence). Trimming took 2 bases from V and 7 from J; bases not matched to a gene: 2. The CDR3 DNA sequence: TGTGCCTGGAGTATGGGACAGAATTCACCCCTCCACTTT. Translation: CAWSMGQNSPLHF. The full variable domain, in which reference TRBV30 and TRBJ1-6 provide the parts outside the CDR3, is SQTIHQWPATLVQPVGSPLSLECTVEGTSNPNLYWYRQAAGRGLQLLFYSVGIGQISSEVPQNLSASRPQDRQFILSSKKLLLSDSGFYLCAWSMGQNSPLHFGNGTRLTVT.

The CDR3 nucleotides read TGTGCCAGCAGCCCTGGACAGGGAGGCCACACAGATACGCAGTATTTT. It is translated as CASSPGQGGHTDTQYF. The chain joins TRBV7-9 to TRBJ2-3, with TRBD1 matching over 8 bases. The J segment lost 2 bases and the V segment lost 5 bases, leaving 9 bases of the junction unmatched. The CDR3 is 16 residues long. Germline CDR1 reads SEHNR; CDR2 reads FQNEAQ (reference sequence).

CDR3 protein: CSVRDGSYEQYF. The CDR3 bases are TGCAGCGTCCGGGACGGTTCCTACGAGCAGTACTTC. The chain couples TRBV29-1 to TRBJ2-7, with D perhaps given as TRBD1 or TRBD2 (5 bases each). CDR3 length: 12 amino acids. V gave up 6 bases and J gave up 1 base, with 10 bases separating them. Looked up from germline, CDR1 is SQVTM and CDR2 is ANQGSEA.

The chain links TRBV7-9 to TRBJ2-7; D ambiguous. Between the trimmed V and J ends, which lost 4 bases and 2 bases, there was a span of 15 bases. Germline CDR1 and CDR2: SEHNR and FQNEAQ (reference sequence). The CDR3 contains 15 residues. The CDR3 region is CASSSSERPTYEQYF. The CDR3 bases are TGTGCCAGCAGCTCCTCAGAACGCCCTACCTACGAGCAGTACTTC.

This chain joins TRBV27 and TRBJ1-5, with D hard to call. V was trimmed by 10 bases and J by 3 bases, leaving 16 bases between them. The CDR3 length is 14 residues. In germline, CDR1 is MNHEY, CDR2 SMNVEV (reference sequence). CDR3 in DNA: TGTGCCACCAAAACCGGATCGATCAATCAGCCCCAGCATTTT. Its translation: CATKTGSINQPQHF.